This T cell receptor (beta chain) was recorded in a study of shared clonotypes between healthy human individuals. The authors split each subset's genomic DNA evenly across several immunoSEQ plates. The method was immunoSEQ multiplex PCR; TCRdb's version includes in-frame clones alone and lacks a portion of them. Of about 1 million clones listed, approximately 68% are singletons. On this clone: Compared with germline, one end of the junction differs, possibly owing to a read error.

Donors were Caucasian adults residing in Nashville, Tennessee, USA. The sequence was collected from a young man in good health. The specimen was memory CD4+ T cells sorted from blood. The subset was: CD45RA-negative fraction.

The CDR3 here is CASSPERDGQQGRTEAFF. CDR3 nucleotide sequence: TGTGCTAGCAGCCCAGAACGCGATGGACAGCAGGGGAGGACTGAAGCTTTCTTT. The rearrangement joins TRBV7-7 to TRBJ1-1; possible D gene TRBD1, 6 bases. Germline CDR1 SSHAT, CDR2 FNYEAQ (reference sequence). This CDR3 comprises 18 residues.